The 21 T cell receptor beta chains below were found in one sample sequenced in a study of tumor and adjacent non-tumor tissue in lung cancer. Three rounds of nested PCR, following a modified ARM-PCR protocol, produced the TCRbeta library. TCRdb used MiXCR to reprocess the multiplex PCR reads, holding one entry per CDR3 protein. The table shows tens of thousands of distinct CDR3 sequences, with 60% to 70% occurring only once. The template was RNA from unsorted bulk tissue. More than 3 cm separated this lung sample from the edge of the tumor. Sample: distant non-tumor lung tissue. The receptors shown here come from a woman in her forties with non-small cell lung cancer.

The V gene is TRBV14, the J gene TRBJ2-2; no clear D gene. The germline V gene encodes CDR1 SGHDN and CDR2 FVKESK. This CDR3 contains 15 residues. V was pared by 3 bases and J by 4 bases, with 12 bases between. The CDR3 is CASSQQVWPTGELFF. In DNA, the CDR3 is TGTGCCAGCAGCCAGCAAGTGTGGCCCACCGGGGAGCTGTTTTTT.

Details on this clonotype: Since no conserved phenylalanine or tryptophan closes the CDR3, a read error is the likely cause. This chain links TRBV20-1 with TRBJ2-5, with D perhaps TRBD2 (7 bases). V lost 2 bases and J 1 base, leaving 11 bases between the germline ends. CDR1 is DFQATT and CDR2 is SNEGSKA in the germline V gene (reference sequence). The CDR3 extends over 14 amino acids. DNA of the CDR3: TGCAGTGCTAGAAAGGGGGGGGTCCAAGAGACCCAGTACTAC. The encoded protein is CSARKGGVQETQYY.

Note on this clonotype: Mismatch with germline at one junction end may stem from a read error. CDR3: CAGSSSGGRANNEQFF. The CDR3, as DNA: TGCGCCGGCAGCTCATCTGGCGGGAGAGCTAACAATGAGCAGTTCTTC. J is TRBJ2-1 and V is TRBV5-1; 7 bases match TRBD2. The germline V gene encodes CDR1 SGHRS and CDR2 YFSETQ. This CDR3 contains 16 residues.

Concerning this clonotype: A single base separates this from a much larger clone, so it may be a read error. The CDR3 loop is CASSLRSLGSSPLHF. The CDR3 coding sequence is TGTGCCAGCAGCTTAAGGAGTCTGGGAAGTTCACCCCTCCACTTT. This chain connects TRBV7-9 to TRBJ1-6; D uncertain. This CDR3 region has 15 residues. Trimming removed 2 bases from V and 9 bases from J, with 14 bases in between. Germline V lookup: CDR1 SEHNR, CDR2 FQNEAQ (reference sequence).

This chain connects TRBV11-2 to TRBJ2-4; 8 nucleotides match TRBD1. The germline V gene has CDR1 SGHAT and CDR2 FQNNGV. This CDR3 has 14 residues. J was trimmed by 4 bases and V by 10 bases; bases with no gene match: 9. This chain's CDR3 is CANNLDRAKNIQYF. The DNA for the CDR3 is TGTGCCAACAACTTGGACAGGGCAAAAAACATTCAGTACTTC.

Remarks on this clonotype: A much larger clone differs from this one at a single base, so this may be a read error. The J gene is TRBJ2-2, the V gene TRBV11-2; a weak D match, TRBD2 (5 bases). CDR1 and CDR2 from the germline V gene are SGHAT and FQNNGV. This CDR3 has 16 amino acids. CDR3 sequence: CASSLGPSLNTGKLFF. The CDR3 DNA follows: TGTGCCAGCAGCTTAGGCCCTAGCCTGAACACCGGGAAGCTGTTTTTT.

This clonotype appeared a few times. A much larger clone lies a single base off, so this may be a read error. The chain's CDR3 is CASNRAVRETQYF. The CDR3, as DNA: TGTGCCAGCAACCGAGCGGTGAGGGAGACCCAGTACTTC. The chain joins TRBV28 to TRBJ2-5; TRBD2 is a possible D gene (5 bases). CDR3 length equals 13 residues. With 7 bases removed from V and 5 bases from J, the gap between germline ends came to 14 bases. CDR1 and CDR2 from the germline V gene are MDHEN and SYDVKM.

About this clonotype: At one end, the junction sequence differs from germline, possibly due to a read error. The V and J genes are TRBV20-1 and TRBJ2-7; 8 positions agree with TRBD1. CDR1 and CDR2 from the germline V gene are DFQATT and SNEGSKA (reference sequence). The CDR3 length is 14 residues. The DNA for the CDR3 is TGCAGTGCTAGCCGGGACAGGATGCCCTACGGGCAGTACTTC. Translating it yields CSASRDRMPYGQYF.

Comments on this clonotype: The CDR3 carries no conserved terminal phenylalanine or tryptophan, so it likely arises from a read error. The gene calls are TRBV11-1 and TRBJ2-1, with D possibly being TRBD1 (6 bases). V lost 6 bases, J lost 5 bases, and 23 bases lay in between. This CDR3 contains 17 residues. Germline CDR1 is SGHAT and CDR2 is FQDESV (reference sequence). Here the CDR3 reads CASSIRVPPTGDNEQFL. The CDR3 coding sequence is TGTGCCAGCAGTATAAGAGTCCCGCCGACAGGAGACAATGAGCAGTTCTTA.

Comments on this clonotype: A much larger clone differs from this one at a single base, so this may be a read error. The CDR3 carries no conserved terminal phenylalanine or tryptophan, so it likely arises from a read error. No DNA is shown, since the ends of the CDR3 on it are uncertain; the CDR3 is the one TCRdb lists. The chain joins TRBV4-1 to TRBJ1-1. Germline lookup yields CDR1 MGHRA and CDR2 YSYEKL. The CDR3 is 13 amino acids long, termini counted. CDR3: CASSQESRTEVFL.

Notes on this clonotype: No conserved phenylalanine or tryptophan ends this CDR3, so it is likely a read error. This chain uses TRBV29-1 with TRBJ2-1; TRBD2 matches at 8 bases. With V trimmed by 1 base and J by 9 bases, 8 bases remained unmatched. The CDR3 covers 14 residues. Germline-derived CDR1 and CDR2 are SQVTM and ANQGSEA. The CDR3 nucleotides read TGCAGCGTTGAAGCGGTAGCGGGGATGGGTGAGCAGTTCTTA. This encodes CSVEAVAGMGEQFL.

On this clonotype itself: This may come from a read error, since a much larger clone is one base off. The chain couples TRBV5-1 to TRBJ2-5, with TRBD2 matching over 7 bases. With V trimmed by 4 bases and J by 4 bases, 13 bases remained unmatched. Germline CDR1 is SGHRS and CDR2 is YFSETQ. CDR3 length equals 16 residues. CDR3 bases: TGCGCCAGCAGCCCCTTTCCGGGACTAAGGGGAGAGACCCAGTACTTC. Amino acid sequence: CASSPFPGLRGETQYF.

This clonotype was seen many times. This clone may be a read error of a much larger clone one base away. V gene TRBV11-1 combines with J gene TRBJ2-1; D tentatively fits TRBD1 or TRBD2 (5 bases each). CDR1 is SGHAT, CDR2 FQDESV, per germline (reference sequence). V lost 4 bases to trimming and J lost 13 bases, with 14 bases between them. CDR3 length: 12 residues. CDR3 bases: TGTGCCAGCAGCTACCTTCCCGGGGCCCAGTTCTTC. Translated, it gives CASSYLPGAQFF.

In this sample, this clonotype turned up many times. This sequence joins TRBV5-4 and TRBJ2-5, with D possibly TRBD1 on 6 matching bases. V lost 0 bases and J lost 9, with 15 bases in between. Germline V gene sequence: CDR1 SGHNT, CDR2 YYREEE (reference sequence). CDR3 size: 14 residues. In nucleotides, the CDR3 is TGTGCCAGCAGCTTGGATCCCAGGGGAATGGCCCAGTACTTC. It encodes CASSLDPRGMAQYF.

With respect to this clonotype: The CDR3 does not close with the conserved phenylalanine or tryptophan, likely indicating a read error. The genes are TRBV7-9 and TRBJ2-3, with TRBD2 as a possible D gene (6 bases). The V gene's germline CDR1 is SEHNR and CDR2 FQNEAQ (reference sequence). This CDR3 has 17 residues. The V and J ends lost 5 bases and 2 bases respectively, with 20 bases between them. The CDR3 here is CASSGSGVGGPTDTQYL. CDR3 sequence (DNA): TGTGCCAGCAGCGGCTCGGGAGTAGGAGGGCCCACAGATACGCAGTATTTG.

Note on this clonotype: Being one base from a much bigger clone, this may be a read error. This chain connects TRBV28 to TRBJ2-7; TRBD2 is a possible D gene (6 bases). The CDR3 length is 14 residues. Deletions cut 6 bases from V and 4 bases from J, with 16 bases between. The V gene's germline CDR1 is MDHEN and CDR2 SYDVKM. DNA for the CDR3: TGTGCCAGCAGCCGACTAGTGGGAATGTACGAGCAGTACTTC. It translates to CASSRLVGMYEQYF.

With regard to this clonotype: Being one base from a much bigger clone, this may be a read error. The CDR3 coding sequence is TGCAGTGCTCACTCTGCGACTAGCTGGAGGGCCGAGACCCAGTACTTC. This sequence encodes CSAHSATSWRAETQYF. V is TRBV20-1 and J is TRBJ2-5; 7 bases align to TRBD2. After removal of 5 bases from V and 5 bases from J, the junction contained 17 bases not matched to a gene. CDR1 is DFQATT and CDR2 is SNEGSKA in the germline V gene (reference sequence). This CDR3 has 16 residues.

The genes are TRBV11-3 and TRBJ2-3; 12 nucleotides match TRBD2. V was clipped by 10 bases and J by 5 bases; unmatched bases: 10. This CDR3 comprises 15 residues. Germline loops: CDR1 SGHNT, CDR2 YENEEA. In nucleotides, the CDR3 is TGTGCCAACAACCCCGGACTAGCGGGGCAAGATACGCAGTATTTT. Amino acids: CANNPGLAGQDTQYF.

As concerns this clonotype: At one boundary the junction diverges from the germline segment, which might be a read error. The chain has TRBV10-2 and TRBJ2-7; 12 nucleotides agree with TRBD2. This CDR3 comprises 13 residues. Germline CDR1 WSHSY, CDR2 SAAADI. The CDR3 DNA sequence: TGCACCAGCCAGACTAGCGGGAGAGAAGAGCAGTACTTC. Encoded protein: CTSQTSGREEQYF.

As for this clonotype: No conserved phenylalanine or tryptophan is present at the end of the CDR3, so a read error is the likely explanation. CDR3 protein: CVSTSHGQTAFI. In DNA form, the CDR3 reads TGTGTCAGCACCTCACATGGGCAAACAGCTTTCATT. The chain combines TRBV6-6 with TRBJ1-1; no clear D gene. Germline V gene data show CDR1 as MNHNY and CDR2 as SVGAGI (reference sequence). CDR3 size: 12 residues.

This clonotype has ten or more counts. This rearrangement joins TRBV28 to TRBJ2-1; 8 nucleotides agree with TRBD2. Germline-derived CDR1 and CDR2 are MDHEN and SYDVKM. J lost 7 bases, V lost 5 bases, and 10 bases had no gene match. The CDR3 length is 15 residues. The CDR3: CASSLGLAGENEQFF. The CDR3 DNA sequence: TGTGCCAGCAGTCTCGGACTAGCTGGGGAAAATGAGCAGTTCTTC.